This TCR beta chain was identified during a study of cytomegalovirus exposure and HLA in healthy donors (dated by TCRdb to about 2017). For context, the study as a whole: According to an earlier analysis of a few hundred of the donors, about 180 million T cells yielded over 100 million unique TCR beta sequences and 276 Gb of sequence data. Approximately 300 gigabases of sequencing data and around 88 million unique TCR sequences made up an early release that covered fewer than 650 HLA-typed donors. The genetic ancestry cluster associated with self-reported Caucasian donors included 70% to 85% of the 300 to 450 genotyped donors. The study was designed to test whether signatures of past pathogen exposure could be identified by cataloging public T cell receptors. The study profiled the T cell repertoires of hundreds of subjects by immunosequencing and related them to cytomegalovirus serostatus. In addition to the first cohort of 650 to 800 subjects, a separate validation cohort of 120 different subjects was used. To predict cytomegalovirus infection status, the study brought together high-throughput TCR immunosequencing, statistical association of individual TCRs with disease status, and machine learning. A later analysis re-examined previously published TCR beta repertoires from 600 to 700 donors and added high-resolution HLA genotyping to investigate patterns of TCR occurrence. In the later analysis, no new phenotypic data were used to find candidate immune exposures; instead, reliance was placed on TCR beta sequences and their occurrence across donors. An earlier analysis of a few hundred of the donors applied high-throughput TCR beta sequencing to assess whether each TCR beta V gene segment acted as functional or pseudogenic. Donor age, sex, ethnicity and CMV serostatus were compiled together with the repertoire data. Genome-wide SNP genotypes for about 60% of the 666 donors were used in a later genetic analysis, which treated that subset as a discovery cohort. All discovery cohort repertoires had been generated on a single sequencing platform. HLA typing covered class I and class II loci at four-digit resolution. Typing coverage differed by locus: A, B, C, DRB1 and DQB1 were typed in about 629-640 donors, DQA1 in about 500, DPA1 in 606, and DPB1 in around 440. About 5 DR-DQ haplotypes were handled as single units for association and clustering, since linkage in the cohort was strong. Among about 370 genotyped donors of the cohort, an average of roughly 230,000 unique TCR beta nucleotide sequences was sequenced per donor, of which 15% to 20% were non-productive.

The cohort comprised some 680 healthy bone marrow donors. All cohort members were sampled while nominally healthy, although unrecorded immune exposures were likely present. The donor tested CMV seronegative, placing the donor among the approximately 400 seronegative members of the cohort. A peripheral blood sample was provided by each donor, and peripheral blood mononuclear cells were used for TCR beta sequencing. Genomic DNA was extracted from the blood cell samples with the Qiagen DNeasy Blood Extraction Kit. Trimming leaves V shorter by 2 bases and J shorter by 5 bases, with the junction holding 9 bases beyond the gene matches. CDR1 and CDR2, per the germline V gene, are MNHNS and SASEGT. The CDR3 spans 16 residues, from the cysteine through the phenylalanine. Only CDR3 DNA is held: 48 bases, read in frame from base 1. Notes on this clone: What this receptor recognizes is not known. Within one base of it there is no much larger clone, and no base qualities were kept.

Receptor libraries were prepared by the immunoSEQ multiplex PCR assay. For the multiplex PCR, a mixture combining 60 forward primers for TCR Vbeta segments and 13 reverse primers for TCR Jbeta segments was used. The CDR3 region of rearranged TCR beta genes was amplified from genomic DNA by a multiplex PCR assay. The amplified TCR beta libraries were sequenced on the Illumina HiSeq System as 87-base-pair reads. The paper's data handling went like this. Across the 666 repertoires, a later analysis counted roughly 84 million unique TCR beta chains, approximately 10 million of which were shared by at least two donors. Raw reads were error-corrected and collapsed into unique sequences with a nearest-neighbor algorithm that merged closely related sequences to remove PCR and sequencing errors. V, D and J gene segments were assigned by aligning CDR3 sequences to IMGT reference sequences. For a sequence to be retained, at least a six-nucleotide match to both a V gene segment and a J gene segment was required. Rearrangements were classified as productive when the CDR3 lacked stop codons and remained in frame with V and J, and all other rearrangements were classified as non-productive. CDR3 was defined according to IMGT convention as the region running from the second conserved V-encoded cysteine to the conserved J-encoded phenylalanine. Sequences without an unambiguous match to a single V gene segment were excluded from the earlier analysis of about 600 of the donors. An earlier analysis of some 500 of the donors classified V segments as functional when productive rearrangements were above 56.7% and as segregating when the standard deviation between donors was above 5%. To diagnose cytomegalovirus status from the catalog of TCR beta chain sequences, a statistical classification framework was built. A later analysis assigned V and J genes by comparing TCR nucleotide sequences with IMGT/GENE-DB human TR gene sequences. A later analysis assigned CDR3 sequences and most-parsimonious VDJ recombination scenarios with the TCRdist pipeline. In a later analysis, each TCR beta chain was defined by its CDR3 amino acid sequence together with its V-gene family, and reads without a unique V-gene family were excluded. As a way to deal with suspected cross-contamination and a sequencing artifact, a later analysis dropped 500 to 700 nucleotide sequences that were highly shared and had low generation probability. In a later analysis, a clonal expansion index was calculated for each public chain from normalized within-repertoire ranks of inferred template counts. In a later analysis, generation probabilities were computed with a VDJ recombination model fitted to out-of-frame rearrangements, and the resulting probabilities were checked against IGoR. Hypergeometric tests were used in a later analysis to score TCR-TCR, TCR-HLA and TCR-CMV co-occurrence, with a repertoire-size bias correction applied to the TCR pairs. False discovery rates were estimated in a later analysis by permuting HLA or CMV assignments 20 times. In a later analysis, co-occurring TCRs were grouped with DBSCAN, and TCRdist sequence similarity was added when clustering was performed within HLA-allele-positive subsets. Repertoires with fewer than 30,000 or more than 120,000 public chains were left out of co-occurrence clustering, as were about 5 repertoires with anomalous nucleotide sharing. TCRdb provides this immuneACCESS table in a form limited to in-frame rearrangements. Some clones are lacking; in checked studies, under half of them reflect an unresolved V gene, and why the rest are absent is not known. The V and J calls and clone size are taken from that table; D and trimming were inferred from the DNA. The sample table holds 120,000 or so clones, of which approximately 79% were seen once. 2.1% of the sample goes to the ten largest clones.

On the study overall, not on this receptor specifically: Some IMGT-functional V segments, including TRBV6-2 and TRBV6-3, could not be distinguished by the 87-base-pair reads and were therefore excluded. Compared with the 666-donor mean, donors in an Asian-associated ancestry cluster had fewer N-insertions in productive TCRs, according to a later genetic analysis. Because counts were too low, roughly 17 rarely observed V segments, including chromosome 9 orphons, were left out of the earlier analysis of about 500 of the donors. The sequencing pipeline was judged likely to have produced a cluster of highly shared sequence variants as a technical artifact. Specific HLA alleles were associated with roughly 17,000 TCR beta sequences at a false discovery rate of 0.05 in a later analysis. In a later analysis, HLA-associated TCR beta chains were found to be more clonally expanded and to have lower generation probabilities than equally common non-associated chains. HLA typing was unavailable for some donors at each locus, so association tests used only the typed subset. According to a later analysis, most CMV-associated TCR beta chains appeared to be HLA-restricted, and the HLA associations seemed to be driven largely by CMV exposure. In an earlier analysis of more than 450 of the donors, most TCR beta V segments were observed in productive rearrangements about 90% or about 30% of the time, broadly matching IMGT annotations. In this cohort, only TCR beta chains were sequenced, and detectable features were limited by the absence of alpha or paired-chain data. A few of the identified cytomegalovirus-associated TCR beta chains were confirmed in vitro to be specific for cytomegalovirus antigens. A later analysis reported that several top co-occurrence clusters appeared linked to parvovirus B19, influenza, CMV and Epstein-Barr virus. According to a later analysis, TCR association rates differed among HLA loci, with DRB1 alleles showing the most associated TCRs and HLA-C alleles showing the fewest. Assigning TCR associations to individual alleles was difficult when HLA alleles, especially DR and DQ, strongly co-occurred. A total of about 180 TCR beta chains were listed by the study as associated with cytomegalovirus. Presence/absence analyses assumed roughly uniform sequencing depth across donors, an assumption that may not hold. A further reported finding was that TCR beta sequences accurately predicted the HLA-A and HLA-B alleles for most subjects in the first cohort. The only immune exposure information available for the cohort was CMV serostatus. Across donors, most TCR sequences were observed very rarely, whereas some public TCRs were present in many individuals. A later genetic analysis associated a missense DCLRE1C variant with V-gene and J-gene trimming of TCR beta chains, and an independent cohort replicated the association. The classifier was reported to diagnose cytomegalovirus status with high specificity and sensitivity in both the original cohort and the validation cohort. Correlated functional status among segregating V segments might reflect linkage disequilibrium, but an unknown experimental factor could not be ruled out. The authors suggested that the approach could potentially be extended to other disease states and immunological phenotypes.

The specimen was PBMCs. In this chain, TRBV6-1 is recombined with TRBJ1-1; 9 central nucleotides agree with TRBD1. The receptor comes from a man between 25 and 39 years old in good health and CMV-seronegative. Read as DNA, the sequence is TGTGCCAGCAGTGAACCGGGGACAGGGTTCGGGACTGAAGCTTTCTTT. This encodes CASSEPGTGFGTEAFF.